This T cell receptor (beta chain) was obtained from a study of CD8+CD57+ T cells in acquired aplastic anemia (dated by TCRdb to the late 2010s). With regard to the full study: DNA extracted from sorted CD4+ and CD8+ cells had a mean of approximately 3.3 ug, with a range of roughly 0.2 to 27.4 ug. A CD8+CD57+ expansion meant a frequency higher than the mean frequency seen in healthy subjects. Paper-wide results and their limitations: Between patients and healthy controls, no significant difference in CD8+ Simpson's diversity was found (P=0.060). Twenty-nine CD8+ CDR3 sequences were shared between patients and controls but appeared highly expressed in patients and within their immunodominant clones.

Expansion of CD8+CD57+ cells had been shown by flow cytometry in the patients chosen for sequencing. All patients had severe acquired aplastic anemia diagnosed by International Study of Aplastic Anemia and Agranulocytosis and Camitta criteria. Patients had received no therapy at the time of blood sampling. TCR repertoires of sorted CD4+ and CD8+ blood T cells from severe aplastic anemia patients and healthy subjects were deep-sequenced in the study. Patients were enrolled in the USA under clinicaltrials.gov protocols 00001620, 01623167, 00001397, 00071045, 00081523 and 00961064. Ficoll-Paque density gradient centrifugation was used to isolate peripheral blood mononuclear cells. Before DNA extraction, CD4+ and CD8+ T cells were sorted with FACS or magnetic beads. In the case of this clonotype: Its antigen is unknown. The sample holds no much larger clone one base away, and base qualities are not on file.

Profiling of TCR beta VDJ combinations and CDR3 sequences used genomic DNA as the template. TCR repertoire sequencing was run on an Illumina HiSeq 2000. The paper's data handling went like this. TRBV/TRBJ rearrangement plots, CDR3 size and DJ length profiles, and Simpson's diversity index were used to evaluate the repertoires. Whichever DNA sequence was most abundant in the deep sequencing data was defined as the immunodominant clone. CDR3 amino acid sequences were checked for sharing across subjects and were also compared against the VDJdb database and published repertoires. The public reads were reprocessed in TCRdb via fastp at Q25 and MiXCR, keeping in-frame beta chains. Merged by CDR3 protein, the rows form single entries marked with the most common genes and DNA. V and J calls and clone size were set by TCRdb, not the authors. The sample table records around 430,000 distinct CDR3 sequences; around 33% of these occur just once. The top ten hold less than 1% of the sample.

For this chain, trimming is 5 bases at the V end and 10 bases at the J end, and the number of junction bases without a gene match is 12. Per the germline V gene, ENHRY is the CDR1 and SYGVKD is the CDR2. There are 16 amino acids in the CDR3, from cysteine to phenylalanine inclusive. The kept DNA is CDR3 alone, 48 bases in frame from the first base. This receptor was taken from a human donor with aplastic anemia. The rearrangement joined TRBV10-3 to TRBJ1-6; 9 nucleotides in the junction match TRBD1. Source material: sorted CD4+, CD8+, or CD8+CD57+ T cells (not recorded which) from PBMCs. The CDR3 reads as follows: CAISPIAGTGSSPLHF. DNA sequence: TGTGCCATCAGTCCAATCGCCGGGACAGGGAGCTCACCCCTCCACTTT.